This T cell receptor (beta chain) was sequenced for a study of cytomegalovirus exposure and HLA in healthy donors. The CDR3 is made up of 15 amino acids. Germline lookup yields CDR1 MNHNS and CDR2 SASEGT. With 8 bases removed from V and 3 bases from J, the gap between germline ends came to 19 bases. There are a few counts of this clone. The antigen is not known. The validation cohort, a group of some 120 subjects, included the donors and was separate from the roughly 620-subject first cohort. Profiled with immunoSEQ multiplex PCR; TCRdb holds only in-frame clones, not every one. The table records under 150,000 clones, about 90% of them present only once. The study, taken as a whole, reports: Cytomegalovirus-associated TCR beta chains were listed, numbering under 200. The finding came from a later analysis; first-cohort TCR clusters tended to co-occur in the approximately 120 validation repertoires. For most TCR sequences rarity was the rule, although some public TCRs occurred in many donors.

The chain combines TRBV6-1 with TRBJ1-1; D unclear. The TCR originated in a man between 18 and 35 years old in good health and CMV-seronegative. The specimen was PBMCs. The CDR3 spells CASSGRHVGHTEAFF. In DNA form, the CDR3 reads TGTGCCAGCTCAGGTCGCCACGTTGGCCACACTGAAGCTTTCTTT.